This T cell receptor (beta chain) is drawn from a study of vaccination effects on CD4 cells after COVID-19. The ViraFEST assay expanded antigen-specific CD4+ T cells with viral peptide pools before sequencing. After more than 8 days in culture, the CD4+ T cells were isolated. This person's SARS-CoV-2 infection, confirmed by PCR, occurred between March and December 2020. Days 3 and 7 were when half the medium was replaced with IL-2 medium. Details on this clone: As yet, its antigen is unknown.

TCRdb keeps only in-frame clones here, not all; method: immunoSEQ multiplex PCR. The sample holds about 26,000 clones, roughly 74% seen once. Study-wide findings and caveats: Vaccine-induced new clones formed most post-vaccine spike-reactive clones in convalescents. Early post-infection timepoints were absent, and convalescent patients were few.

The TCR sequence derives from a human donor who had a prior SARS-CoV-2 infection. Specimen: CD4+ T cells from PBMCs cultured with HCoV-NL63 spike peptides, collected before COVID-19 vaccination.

For the CDR3, the DNA is TGTGCCAGCAGTTTATCTGGTGTTGGGGGACTAGCGGACTTGAGCTCCTACAATGAGCAGTTCTTC. This sequence encodes CASSLSGVGGLADLSSYNEQFF. V is TRBV27 and J is TRBJ2-1; TRBD2 matches 11 bases. The CDR3 loop spans 22 amino acids. Trimming removed 0 bases from V and 0 bases from J; junction bases left unmatched: 16. CDR1 is MNHEY and CDR2 is SMNVEV in the germline V gene (reference sequence).